This TCR beta chain originates from a study of blood T cell repertoires in COVID-19 (dated by TCRdb to 2018 to 2020). Regarding the complete study: The collaborator samples originated in the United States, Italy and Spain and spanned the acute and convalescent phases of COVID-19. The prospective study material was composed of cDNA or gDNA derived from T cells, B-cell-depleted T cells, or PBMCs. A freely available public database, intended as a resource for researchers studying the immune response to SARS-CoV-2, is where the repertoires were released. Where HLA class I and class II types were available, the types were taken from metadata supplied by the sample provider, not from assay-based typing. Samples were obtained from the ongoing ImmuneRACE study (first 160 participants) and from over 1,000 subjects provided by 6 global collaborators. The dataset comprised deeply sampled blood TCRbeta repertoires from subjects exposed to, actively infected with, or recovered from COVID-19. Nearly every sample came with metadata listing a de-identified subject ID, COVID-19 status, age in years and sex.

On this clone: It has no known antigen specificity. The record has no base qualities; no much larger clone is one base away.

Points the paper makes about the study in general: Clinical and demographic metadata were provided uncurated, with the amount varying by source and participant.

Collaborating institutions collected whole blood in K2EDTA tubes following their own protocols. Collaborator samples were shipped for TCRbeta analysis as frozen whole blood, isolated PBMCs, or DNA extracted from either sample type. For this chain, trimming is 7 bases at the V end and 3 bases at the J end, and the number of junction bases without a gene match is 11. The CDR3 spans 16 residues, from the cysteine through the phenylalanine. Just the 48-base CDR3 DNA is kept, in frame starting at base 1. The germline V gene provides CDR1 SNHLY and CDR2 FYNNEI. TCRbeta CDR3 regions were amplified from genomic DNA by means of the immunoSEQ Assay, a bias-controlled multiplex PCR. The original pipeline was this. The number of nucleated cells in each sample was estimated by amplification of reference gene primers within the assay. To quantify the absolute abundance of each unique TCRbeta CDR3 rearrangement, sequence reads were collapsed and filtered. For each sample, productive Simpson clonality was calculated as the square root of Simpson's diversity index over productive rearrangements. Entries here come from immuneACCESS through TCRdb and include only in-frame sequences with V and J called. Some clones fail to appear in such tables; in the studies checked, an unresolved V gene covers under half of the shortfall, and the cause of the remainder is unknown. V, J and clone size reflect that table, while D and trimming were determined from the DNA. A total of just over 650,000 clones appear in this sample, approximately 90% of them only once. The leading ten clones occupy 0.2% to 0.3% of the sample.

The clonotype originates from a woman aged 18-35 years with acute or convalescent COVID-19. Sample: peripheral blood. This receptor chain uses TRBV2 and TRBJ2-7; 11 middle bases align to TRBD1. In nucleotides, the sequence is TGTGCCAGCACATGGACAGGGGGCTCTGGGGTCTACGAGCAGTACTTC. This sequence encodes CASTWTGGSGVYEQYF.